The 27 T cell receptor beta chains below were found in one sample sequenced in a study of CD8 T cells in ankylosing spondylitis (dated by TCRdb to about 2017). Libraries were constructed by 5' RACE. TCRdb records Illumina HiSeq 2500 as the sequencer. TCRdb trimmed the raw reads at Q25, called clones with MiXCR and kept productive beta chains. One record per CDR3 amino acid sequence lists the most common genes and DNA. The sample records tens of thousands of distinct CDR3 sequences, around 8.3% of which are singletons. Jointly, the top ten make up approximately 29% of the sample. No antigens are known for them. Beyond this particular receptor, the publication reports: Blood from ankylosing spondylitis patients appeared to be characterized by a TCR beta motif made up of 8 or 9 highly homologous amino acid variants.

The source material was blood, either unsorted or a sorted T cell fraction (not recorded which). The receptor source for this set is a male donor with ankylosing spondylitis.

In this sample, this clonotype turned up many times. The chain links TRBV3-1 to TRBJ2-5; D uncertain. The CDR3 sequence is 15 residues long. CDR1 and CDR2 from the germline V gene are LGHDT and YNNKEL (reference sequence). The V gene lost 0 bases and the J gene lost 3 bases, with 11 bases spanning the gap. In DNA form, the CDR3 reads TGTGCCAGCAGCCAAGATCCGGCCAGTAAAGAGACCCAGTACTTC. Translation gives CASSQDPASKETQYF.

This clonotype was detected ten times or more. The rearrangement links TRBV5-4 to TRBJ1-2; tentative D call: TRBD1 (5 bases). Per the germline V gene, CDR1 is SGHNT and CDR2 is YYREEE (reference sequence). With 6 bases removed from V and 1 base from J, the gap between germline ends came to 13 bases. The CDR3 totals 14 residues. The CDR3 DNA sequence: TGTGCCAGCAATTTAAGGGGCGATAACTATGGCTACACCTTC. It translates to CASNLRGDNYGYTF. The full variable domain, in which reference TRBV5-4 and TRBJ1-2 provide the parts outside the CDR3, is ETGVTQSPTHLIKTRGQQVTLRCSSQSGHNTVSWYQQALGQGPQFIFQYYREEENGRGNFPPRFSGLQFPNYSSELNVNALELDDSALYLCASNLRGDNYGYTFGSGTRLTVV.

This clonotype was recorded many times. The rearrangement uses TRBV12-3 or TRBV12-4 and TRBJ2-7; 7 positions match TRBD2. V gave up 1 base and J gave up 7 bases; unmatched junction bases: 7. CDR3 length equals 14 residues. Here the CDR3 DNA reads TGTGCCAGCAGTTTAGGGGGGAGGGCCTCGGAGCAGTACTTC. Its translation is CASSLGGRASEQYF.

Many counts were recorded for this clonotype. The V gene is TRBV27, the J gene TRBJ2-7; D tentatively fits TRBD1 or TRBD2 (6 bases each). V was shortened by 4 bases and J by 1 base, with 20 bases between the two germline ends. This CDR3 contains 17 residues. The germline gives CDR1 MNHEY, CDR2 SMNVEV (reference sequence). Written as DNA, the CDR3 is TGTGCCAGCAGTTCCCAATCGTGGGGGGCCATATCCTACGAGCAGTACTTC. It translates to CASSSQSWGAISYEQYF.

The CDR3 spells CASSPQRESYEQYV. In DNA, the CDR3 is TGTGCCAGCAGCCCGCAGCGGGAGTCCTACGAGCAGTACGTC. The chain couples TRBV4-2 to TRBJ2-7, with 8 bases aligning to TRBD2. The J segment lost 1 base and the V segment lost 4 bases, leaving 3 bases of the junction unmatched. Germline lookup yields CDR1 LGHNA and CDR2 YNFKEQ. The CDR3 contains 14 residues.

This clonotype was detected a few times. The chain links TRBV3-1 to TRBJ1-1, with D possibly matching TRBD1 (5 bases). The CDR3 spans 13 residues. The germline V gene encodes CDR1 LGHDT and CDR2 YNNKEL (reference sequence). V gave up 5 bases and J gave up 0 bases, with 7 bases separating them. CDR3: CASSVTVNTEAFF. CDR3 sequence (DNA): TGTGCCAGCAGCGTGACAGTGAACACTGAAGCTTTCTTT. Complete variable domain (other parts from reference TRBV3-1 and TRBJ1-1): DTAVSQTPKYLVTQMGNDKSIKCEQNLGHDTMYWYKQDSKKFLKIMFSYNNKELIINETVPNRFSPKSPDKAHLNLHINSLELGDSAVYFCASSVTVNTEAFFGQGTRLTVV.

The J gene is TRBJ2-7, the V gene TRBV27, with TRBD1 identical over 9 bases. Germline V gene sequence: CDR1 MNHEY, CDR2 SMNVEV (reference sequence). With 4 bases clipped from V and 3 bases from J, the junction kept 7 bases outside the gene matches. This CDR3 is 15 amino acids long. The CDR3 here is CASSSKGQGFYEQYF. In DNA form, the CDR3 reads TGTGCCAGCAGTTCCAAGGGACAGGGTTTCTACGAGCAGTACTTC.

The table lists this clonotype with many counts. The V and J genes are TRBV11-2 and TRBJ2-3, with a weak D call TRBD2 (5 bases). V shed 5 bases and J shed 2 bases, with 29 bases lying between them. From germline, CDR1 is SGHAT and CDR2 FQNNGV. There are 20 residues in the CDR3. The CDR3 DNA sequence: TGTGCCAGCAGCGCCTGGCGCGGGTATCGTACCATACCTTCCACAGATACGCAGTATTTT. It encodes CASSAWRGYRTIPSTDTQYF.

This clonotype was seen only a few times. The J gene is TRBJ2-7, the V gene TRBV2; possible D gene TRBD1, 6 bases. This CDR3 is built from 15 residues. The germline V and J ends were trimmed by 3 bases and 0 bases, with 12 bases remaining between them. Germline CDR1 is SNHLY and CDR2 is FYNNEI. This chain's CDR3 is CASSEWGLPSYEQYF. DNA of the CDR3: TGTGCCAGCAGTGAGTGGGGGCTGCCCTCCTACGAGCAGTACTTC.

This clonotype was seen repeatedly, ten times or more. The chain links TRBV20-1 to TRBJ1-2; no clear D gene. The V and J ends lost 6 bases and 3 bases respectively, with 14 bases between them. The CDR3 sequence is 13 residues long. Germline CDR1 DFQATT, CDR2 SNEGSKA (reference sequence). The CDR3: CSAPAELYYGYTF. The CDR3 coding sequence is TGCAGTGCCCCAGCCGAACTGTACTATGGCTACACCTTC.

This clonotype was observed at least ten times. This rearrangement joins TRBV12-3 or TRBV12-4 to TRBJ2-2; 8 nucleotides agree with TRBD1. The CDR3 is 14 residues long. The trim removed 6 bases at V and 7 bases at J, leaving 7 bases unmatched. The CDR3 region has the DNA TGTGCCAGCAGCCCAGGGGGCGCAGGCGGGGAGCTGTTTTTT. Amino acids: CASSPGGAGGELFF.

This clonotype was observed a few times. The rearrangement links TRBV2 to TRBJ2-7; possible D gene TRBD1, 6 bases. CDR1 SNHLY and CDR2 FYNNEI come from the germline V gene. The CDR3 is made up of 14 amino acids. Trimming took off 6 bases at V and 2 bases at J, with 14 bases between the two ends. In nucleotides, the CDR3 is TGTGCCAGCAGCCCACGGGACATGACCTACGAGCAGTACTTC. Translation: CASSPRDMTYEQYF.

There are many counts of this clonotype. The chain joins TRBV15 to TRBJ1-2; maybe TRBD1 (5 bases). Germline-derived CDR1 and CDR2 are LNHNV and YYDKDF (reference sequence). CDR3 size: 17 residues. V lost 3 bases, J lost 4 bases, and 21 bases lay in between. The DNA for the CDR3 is TGTGCCACCAGCAGGAACCTGGGCGGGGCCGGGATCTATGGCTACACCTTC. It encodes CATSRNLGGAGIYGYTF.

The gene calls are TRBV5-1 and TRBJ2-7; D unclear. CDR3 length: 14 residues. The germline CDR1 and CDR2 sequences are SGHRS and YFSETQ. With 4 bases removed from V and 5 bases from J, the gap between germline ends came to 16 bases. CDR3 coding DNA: TGCGCCAGCAGCCCCGGGTGGGGTTTCCACGAGCAGTACGTC. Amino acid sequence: CASSPGWGFHEQYV.

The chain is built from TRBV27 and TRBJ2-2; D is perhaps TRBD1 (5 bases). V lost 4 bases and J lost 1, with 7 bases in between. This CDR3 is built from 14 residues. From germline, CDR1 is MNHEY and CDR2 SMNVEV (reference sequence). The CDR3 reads CASSSQVNTGELFF. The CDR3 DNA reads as TGTGCCAGCAGTTCACAGGTGAACACCGGGGAGCTGTTTTTT.

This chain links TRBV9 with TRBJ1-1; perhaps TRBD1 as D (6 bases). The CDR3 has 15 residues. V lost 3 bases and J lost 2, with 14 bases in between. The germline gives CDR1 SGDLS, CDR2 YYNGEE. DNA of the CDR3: TGTGCCAGCAGCGAAGGGAACAGGGACAACACTGAAGCTTTCTTT. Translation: CASSEGNRDNTEAFF.

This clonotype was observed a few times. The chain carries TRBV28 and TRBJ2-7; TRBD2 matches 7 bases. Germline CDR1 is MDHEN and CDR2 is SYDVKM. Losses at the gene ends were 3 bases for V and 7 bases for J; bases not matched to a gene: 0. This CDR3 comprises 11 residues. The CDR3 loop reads CASSFGGEQYF. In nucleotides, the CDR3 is TGTGCCAGCAGTTTCGGGGGGGAGCAGTACTTC. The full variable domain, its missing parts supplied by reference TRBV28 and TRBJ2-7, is DVKVTQSSRYLVKRTGEKVFLECVQDMDHENMFWYRQDPGLGLRLIYFSYDVKMKEKGDIPEGYSVSREKKERFSLILESASTNQTSMYLCASSFGGEQYFGPGTRLTVT.

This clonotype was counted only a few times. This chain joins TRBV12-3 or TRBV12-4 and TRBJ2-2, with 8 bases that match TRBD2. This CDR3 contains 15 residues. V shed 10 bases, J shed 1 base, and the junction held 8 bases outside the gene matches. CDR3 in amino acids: CAISFAGGNTGELFF. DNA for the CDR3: TGTGCCATTTCTTTCGCGGGGGGGAACACCGGGGAGCTGTTTTTT.

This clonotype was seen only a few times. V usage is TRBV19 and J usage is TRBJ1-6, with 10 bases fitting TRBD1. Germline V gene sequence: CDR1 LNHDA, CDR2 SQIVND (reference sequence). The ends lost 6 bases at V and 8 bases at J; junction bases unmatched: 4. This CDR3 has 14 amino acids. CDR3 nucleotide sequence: TGTGCCAGTAGCTCGACAGGGGGCTATTCACCCCTCCACTTT. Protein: CASSSTGGYSPLHF.

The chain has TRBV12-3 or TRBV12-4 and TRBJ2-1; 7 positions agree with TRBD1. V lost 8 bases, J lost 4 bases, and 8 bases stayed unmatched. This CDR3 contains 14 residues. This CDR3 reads CASLLGTAYNEQFF. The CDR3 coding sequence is TGTGCCAGCCTGTTAGGGACAGCTTACAATGAGCAGTTCTTC.

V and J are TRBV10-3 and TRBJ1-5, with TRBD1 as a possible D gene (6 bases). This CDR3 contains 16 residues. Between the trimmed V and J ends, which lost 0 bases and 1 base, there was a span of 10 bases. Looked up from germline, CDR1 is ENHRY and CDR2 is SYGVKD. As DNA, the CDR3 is TGTGCCATCAGTGAGTCGAGGGGGGGAAGCAATCAGCCCCAGCATTTT. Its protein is CAISESRGGSNQPQHF.

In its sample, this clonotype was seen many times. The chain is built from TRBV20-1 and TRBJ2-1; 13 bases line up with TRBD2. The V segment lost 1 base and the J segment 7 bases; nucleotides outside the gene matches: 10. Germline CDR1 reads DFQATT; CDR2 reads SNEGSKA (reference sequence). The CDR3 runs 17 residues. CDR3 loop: CSARGDRGTSGINEQFF. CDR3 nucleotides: TGCAGTGCTAGAGGTGACAGAGGGACTAGCGGGATAAATGAGCAGTTCTTC.

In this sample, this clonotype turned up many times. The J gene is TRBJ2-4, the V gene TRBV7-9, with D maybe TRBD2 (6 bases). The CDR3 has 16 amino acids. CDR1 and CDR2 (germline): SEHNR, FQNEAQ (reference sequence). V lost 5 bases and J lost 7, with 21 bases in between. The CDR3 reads CASSPRDLGRMNIQYF. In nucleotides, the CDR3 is TGTGCCAGCAGCCCCCGGGACTTGGGGCGTATGAACATTCAGTACTTC.

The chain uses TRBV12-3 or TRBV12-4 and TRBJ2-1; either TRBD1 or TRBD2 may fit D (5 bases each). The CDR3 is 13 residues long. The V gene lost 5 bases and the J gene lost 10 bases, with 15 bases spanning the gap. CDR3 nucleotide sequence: TGTGCCAGCAGTCAGGGACCGCGATTGGAGCAGTTCTTC. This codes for CASSQGPRLEQFF.

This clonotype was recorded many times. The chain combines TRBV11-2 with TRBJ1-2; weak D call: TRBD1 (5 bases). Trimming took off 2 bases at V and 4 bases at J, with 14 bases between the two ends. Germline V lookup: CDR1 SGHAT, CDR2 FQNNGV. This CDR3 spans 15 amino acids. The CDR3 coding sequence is TGTGCCAGCAGCTTATCGACAGTTCCCCTCTATGGCTACACCTTC. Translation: CASSLSTVPLYGYTF. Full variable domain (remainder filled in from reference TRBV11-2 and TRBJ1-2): EAGVAQSPRYKIIEKRQSVAFWCNPISGHATLYWYQQILGQGPKLLIQFQNNGVVDDSQLPKDRFSAERLKGVDSTLKIQPAKLEDSAVYLCASSLSTVPLYGYTFGSGTRLTVV.

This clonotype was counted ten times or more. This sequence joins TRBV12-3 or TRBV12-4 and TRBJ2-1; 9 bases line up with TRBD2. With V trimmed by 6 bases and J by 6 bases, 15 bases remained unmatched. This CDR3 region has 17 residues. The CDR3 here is CASRPTSGPSPVNEQFF. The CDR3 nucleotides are TGTGCCAGCAGACCCACTAGCGGGCCCTCCCCGGTCAATGAGCAGTTCTTC.

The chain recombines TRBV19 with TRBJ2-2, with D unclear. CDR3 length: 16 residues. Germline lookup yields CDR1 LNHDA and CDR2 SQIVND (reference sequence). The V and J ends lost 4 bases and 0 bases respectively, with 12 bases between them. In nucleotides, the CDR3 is TGTGCCAGTAGTAACGACCCTAACGCGAACACCGGGGAGCTGTTTTTT. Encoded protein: CASSNDPNANTGELFF.